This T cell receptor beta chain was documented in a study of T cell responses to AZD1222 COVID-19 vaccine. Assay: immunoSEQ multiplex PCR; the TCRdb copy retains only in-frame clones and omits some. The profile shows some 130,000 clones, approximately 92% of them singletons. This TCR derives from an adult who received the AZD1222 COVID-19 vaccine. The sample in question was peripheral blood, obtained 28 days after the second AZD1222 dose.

This CDR3 reads CASSLRGRNTEAFF. CDR3 bases: TGTGCCAGCAGCTTACGGGGGCGGAACACTGAAGCTTTCTTT. The chain has TRBV7-6 and TRBJ1-1; TRBD1 is a possible D gene (6 bases). CDR1 is SGHVS and CDR2 is FNYEAQ in the germline V gene. Trimming pared 2 bases from V and 1 base from J, leaving 8 bases between. The CDR3 consists of 14 residues.